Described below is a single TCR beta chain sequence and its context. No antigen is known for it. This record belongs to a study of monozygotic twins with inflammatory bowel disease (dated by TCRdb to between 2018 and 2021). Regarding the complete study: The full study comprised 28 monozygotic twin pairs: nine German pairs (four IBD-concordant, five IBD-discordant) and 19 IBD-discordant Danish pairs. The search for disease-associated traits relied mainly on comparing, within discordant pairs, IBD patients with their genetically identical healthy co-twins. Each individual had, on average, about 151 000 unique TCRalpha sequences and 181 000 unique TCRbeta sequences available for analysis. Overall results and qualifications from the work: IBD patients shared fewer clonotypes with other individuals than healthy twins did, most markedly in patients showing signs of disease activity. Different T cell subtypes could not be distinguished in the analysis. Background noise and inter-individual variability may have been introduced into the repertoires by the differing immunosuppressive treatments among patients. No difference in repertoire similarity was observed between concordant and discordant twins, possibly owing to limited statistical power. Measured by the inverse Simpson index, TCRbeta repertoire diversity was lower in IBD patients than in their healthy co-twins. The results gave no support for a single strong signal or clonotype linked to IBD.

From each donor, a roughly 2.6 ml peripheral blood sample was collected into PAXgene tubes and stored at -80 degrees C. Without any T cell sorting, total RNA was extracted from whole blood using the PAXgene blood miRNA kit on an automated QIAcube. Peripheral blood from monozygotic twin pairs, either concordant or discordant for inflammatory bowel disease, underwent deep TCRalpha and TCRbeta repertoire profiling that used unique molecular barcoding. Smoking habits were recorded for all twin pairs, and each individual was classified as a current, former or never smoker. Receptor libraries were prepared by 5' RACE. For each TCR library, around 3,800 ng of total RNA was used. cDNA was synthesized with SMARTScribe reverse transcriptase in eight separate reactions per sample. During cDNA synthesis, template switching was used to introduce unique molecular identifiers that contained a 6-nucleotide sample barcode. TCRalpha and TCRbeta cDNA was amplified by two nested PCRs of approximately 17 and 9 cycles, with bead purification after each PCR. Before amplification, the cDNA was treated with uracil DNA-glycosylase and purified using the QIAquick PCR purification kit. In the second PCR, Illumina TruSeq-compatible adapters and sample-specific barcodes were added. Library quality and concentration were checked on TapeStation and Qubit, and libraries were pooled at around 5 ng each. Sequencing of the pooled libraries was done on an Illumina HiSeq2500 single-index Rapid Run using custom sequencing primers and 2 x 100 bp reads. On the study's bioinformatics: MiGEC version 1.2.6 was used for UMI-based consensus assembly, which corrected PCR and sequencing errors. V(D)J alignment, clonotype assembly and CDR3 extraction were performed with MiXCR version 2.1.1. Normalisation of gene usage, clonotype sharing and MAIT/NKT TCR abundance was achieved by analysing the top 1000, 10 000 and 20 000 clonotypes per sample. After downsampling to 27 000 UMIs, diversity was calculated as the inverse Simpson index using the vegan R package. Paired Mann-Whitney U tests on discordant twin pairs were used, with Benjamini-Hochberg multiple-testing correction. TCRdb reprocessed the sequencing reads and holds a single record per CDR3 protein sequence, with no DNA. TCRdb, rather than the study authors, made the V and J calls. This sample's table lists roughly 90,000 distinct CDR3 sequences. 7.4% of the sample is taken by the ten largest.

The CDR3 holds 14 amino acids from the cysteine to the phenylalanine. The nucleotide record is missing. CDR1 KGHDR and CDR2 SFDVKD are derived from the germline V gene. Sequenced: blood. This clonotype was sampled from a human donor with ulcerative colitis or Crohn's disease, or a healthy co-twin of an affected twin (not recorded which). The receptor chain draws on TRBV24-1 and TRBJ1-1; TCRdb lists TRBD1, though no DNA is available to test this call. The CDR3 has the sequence CATSDFSRATGAFF.